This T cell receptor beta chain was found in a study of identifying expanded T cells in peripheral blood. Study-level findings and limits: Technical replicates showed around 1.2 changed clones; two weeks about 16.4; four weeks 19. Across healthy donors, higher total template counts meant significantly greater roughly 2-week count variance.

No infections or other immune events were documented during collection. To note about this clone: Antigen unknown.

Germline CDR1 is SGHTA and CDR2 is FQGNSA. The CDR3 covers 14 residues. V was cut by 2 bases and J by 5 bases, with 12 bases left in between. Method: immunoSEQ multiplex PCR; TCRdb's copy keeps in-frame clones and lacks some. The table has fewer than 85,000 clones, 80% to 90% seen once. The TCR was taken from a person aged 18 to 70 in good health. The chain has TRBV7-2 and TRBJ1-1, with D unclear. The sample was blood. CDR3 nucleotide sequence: TGTGCCAGCAGCTTAAGACGGGAGGGTACTGAAGCTTTCTTT. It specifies CASSLRREGTEAFF.